This T cell receptor (beta chain) was identified during a study of siplizumab effects on memory and regulatory T cells (dated by TCRdb to the late 2010s). Regarding the study in general: The effect of the anti-CD2 antibody siplizumab on alloreactive T-cell subsets was examined in allogeneic mixed lymphocyte reactions constructed from human PBMCs. What the authors observed across the whole study: The cumulative frequency of alloreactive sequences traceable to unstimulated CD4+ memory T cells was significantly reduced by siplizumab. The suppressive function of proliferating Tregs from siplizumab cultures was not functionally confirmed. In reactions with siplizumab, an average of about 75% of mappable alloreactive CD4+ clones were Treg-derived, compared with roughly 27% in control reactions. About 80-97% of proliferating CD4+ or CD8+ clones could not be given a naive or memory phenotype. Sequences below about 10^-5 frequency were poorly captured, so only a minor fraction of alloreactive clones could be mapped to unstimulated subsets. Unstimulated naive T cells appeared to be more diverse than memory T cells, and naive cells seemed to make a substantial contribution to the alloresponse.

To prepare the library, the immunoSEQ multiplex PCR assay was applied. The deep sequencing platform assayed about 91,000 TCR templates per sample. Genomic DNA extracted from sorted T cells was used for TCRbeta CDR3 sequencing. The original pipeline was this. Clonal analysis of TCRbeta CDR3 data was done in the R programming language. Alloreactive CD4+ and CD8+ clones were identified by comparing unstimulated samples to CFSE-low samples taken after the reaction. Alloreactive CD4+ clones were assigned to regulatory or non-regulatory origin by matching sequences to sorted unstimulated Treg and non-Treg repertoires. The table comes from immuneACCESS by way of TCRdb, which keeps in-frame sequences with V and J called. Part of the clones is missing from these tables; in studies checked, under half for an unresolved V gene and the rest for unknown reasons. The DNA was the basis for D and trimming; V, J and clone size are from that table. The sample has 90,000 to 95,000 clones on record, roughly 95% of them singletons. 0.025% to 0.035% of the sample lies in the top ten.

Unstimulated CD4+ memory cells were also sequenced in three donor pairs, together with CD4+ naive, CD8+ TEMRA, CD8+ naive and CD8+ effector memory subsets. Sorted unstimulated T cells and proliferating T cells recovered from mixed lymphocyte reactions underwent TCRbeta CDR3 sequencing. Fresh whole blood from around eleven HLA-typed healthy donors served as the source for isolating PBMCs. Turning to this clone: Its antigen remains undetermined. No much larger clonotype is one base removed from it; base qualities were not supplied.

The source of this sequence is a human donor in good health. Input material: naive CD4+ T cells sorted from blood. The cell subset or site label, as the study defines it: unstimulated naive T cells.

Here is the DNA: TGTGCCAGCAGGGAGCGGGTGTTCACAGATACGCAGTATTTT. It codes for CASRERVFTDTQYF. The sequence joins TRBV4-2 to TRBJ2-3, and TRBD2 may be the D gene, going by 6 matching bases. V drops 6 bases and J drops 2 bases, leaving 12 bases in between. Inclusive of the bounding cysteine and phenylalanine, the CDR3 is 14 residues long. This entry keeps only the CDR3 DNA: 42 bases, framed from base 1. The germline V gene yields LGHNA for CDR1 and YNFKEQ for CDR2.